Described below is a single T cell receptor beta chain sequence and its context. Its antigen is unknown. The sample originates from a study of shared clonotypes between healthy human individuals. Regarding the study as a whole: In contrast to clonotypes shared by all four donors, non-shared clonotypes had lower generation probabilities. The study sampled only blood, and tissue repertoires likely differ.

Germline V gives CDR1 MNHEY, CDR2 SMNVEV (reference sequence). CDR3 length: 15 amino acids. V dropped 6 bases and J dropped 2; count of bases not matched to a gene: 9. Each subset's genomic DNA was split evenly across several immunoSEQ plates. Generated by immunoSEQ multiplex PCR, the TCRdb table keeps only in-frame clones and is missing some. The sample has fewer than 2.5 million clones, roughly 93% seen once; the top ten hold roughly 0.36%. The clonotype originates from a man aged 18-30 years in good health. Some clones in this sample may be carry-over from other donors' samples. The rearrangement uses TRBV27 and TRBJ1-2, with 7 positions matching TRBD1. The sample was naive CD4+ T cells from PBMCs. Subset: CD45RA+ positively selected. The DNA for the CDR3 is TGTGCCAGCAGAACCCAGGGGGGACCGAACTATGGCTACACCTTC. Amino acid sequence: CASRTQGGPNYGYTF.